Below, one TCR beta chain is given with its context. Its antigen is not identified. The ends were cut back, 1 base at V and 0 bases at J, with 10 bases in the middle. There are 15 residues in the CDR3. CDR1 is GTSNPN, CDR2 SVGIG, per germline (reference sequence). These data are taken from a study of T cell responses to AZD1222 COVID-19 vaccine. Clones were sequenced by immunoSEQ multiplex PCR, and TCRdb holds only the in-frame ones, with some missing. The repertoire holds 95,000 to 100,000 clones, with around nine tenths as singletons. Findings of the study overall: The sample set comprised mostly white British donors with more females, and clonal diversity was possibly underestimated. Researchers report vaccine-associated CD4 TCRs spanning spike, with dominance at 160-218 and 743-854. Baseline seropositivity characterized only a handful of AZD1222 recipients. The study reported that nearly half of spike-specific TCRs target unmutated variant regions.

The source was peripheral blood, collected 28 days after the second AZD1222 dose. This sequence joins TRBV30 and TRBJ2-1; a weak D match, TRBD1 (5 bases). This clonotype originated in an adult who received the AZD1222 COVID-19 vaccine. The CDR3 coding sequence is TGTGCCTGGAGTGATGGGGCGAGCTCCTACAATGAGCAGTTCTTC. Translating it yields CAWSDGASSYNEQFF.